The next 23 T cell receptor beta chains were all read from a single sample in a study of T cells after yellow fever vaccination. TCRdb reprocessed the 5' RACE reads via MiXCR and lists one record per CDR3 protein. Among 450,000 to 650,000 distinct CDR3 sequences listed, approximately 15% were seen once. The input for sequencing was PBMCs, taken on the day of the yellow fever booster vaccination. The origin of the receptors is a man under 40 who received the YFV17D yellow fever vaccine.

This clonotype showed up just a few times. This CDR3 reads CASSLARQGNEQFF. The CDR3 nucleotides read TGCGCCAGCAGCTTGGCCAGGCAGGGTAATGAGCAGTTCTTC. The rearrangement uses TRBV5-1 and TRBJ2-1; the D gene is possibly TRBD1 (5 bases). The CDR3 totals 14 residues. Between the trimmed V and J ends, which lost 0 bases and 7 bases, there was a span of 11 bases. From germline, CDR1 is SGHRS and CDR2 YFSETQ.

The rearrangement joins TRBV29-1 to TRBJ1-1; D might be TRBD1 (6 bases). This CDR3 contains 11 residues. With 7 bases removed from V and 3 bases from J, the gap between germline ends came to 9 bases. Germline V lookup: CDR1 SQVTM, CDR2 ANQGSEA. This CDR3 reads CSGEGDTEAFF. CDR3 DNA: TGCAGCGGGGAGGGGGACACTGAAGCTTTCTTT.

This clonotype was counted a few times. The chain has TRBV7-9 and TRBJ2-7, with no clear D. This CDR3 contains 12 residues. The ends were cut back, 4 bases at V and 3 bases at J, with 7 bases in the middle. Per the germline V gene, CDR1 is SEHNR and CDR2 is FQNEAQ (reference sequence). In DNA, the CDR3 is TGTGCCAGCAGCTCCCCGGTCTACGAGCAGTACTTC. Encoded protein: CASSSPVYEQYF.

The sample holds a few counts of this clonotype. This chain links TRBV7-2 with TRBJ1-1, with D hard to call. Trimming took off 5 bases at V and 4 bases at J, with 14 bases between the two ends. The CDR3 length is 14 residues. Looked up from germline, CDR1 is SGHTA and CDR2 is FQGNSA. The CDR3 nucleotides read TGTGCCAGCAGCCCCAGGTCTAGGACCACTGAAGCTTTCTTT. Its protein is CASSPRSRTTEAFF.

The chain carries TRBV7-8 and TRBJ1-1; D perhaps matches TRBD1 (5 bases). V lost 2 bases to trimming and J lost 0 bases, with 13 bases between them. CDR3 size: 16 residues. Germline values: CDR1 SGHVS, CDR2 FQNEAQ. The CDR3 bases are TGTGCCAGCAGCTTATCGGGGCTCCTCATGAACACTGAAGCTTTCTTT. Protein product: CASSLSGLLMNTEAFF.

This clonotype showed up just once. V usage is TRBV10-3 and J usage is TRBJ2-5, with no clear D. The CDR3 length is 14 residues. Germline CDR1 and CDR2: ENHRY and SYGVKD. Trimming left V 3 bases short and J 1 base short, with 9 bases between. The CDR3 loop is CAISDRKTQETQYF. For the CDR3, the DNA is TGTGCCATCAGTGACAGAAAAACCCAAGAGACCCAGTACTTC.

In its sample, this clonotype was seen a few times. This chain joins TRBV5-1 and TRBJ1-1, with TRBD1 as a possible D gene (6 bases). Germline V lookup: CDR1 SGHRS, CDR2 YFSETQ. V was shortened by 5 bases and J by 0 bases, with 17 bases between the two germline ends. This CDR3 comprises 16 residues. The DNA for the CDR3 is TGCGCCAGCAGGGTCGGGACAACATACATGAACACTGAAGCTTTCTTT. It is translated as CASRVGTTYMNTEAFF.

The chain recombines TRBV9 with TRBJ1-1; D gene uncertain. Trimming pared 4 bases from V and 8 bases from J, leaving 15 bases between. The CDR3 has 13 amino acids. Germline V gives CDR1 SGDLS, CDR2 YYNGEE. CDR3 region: CASSPGLAPEAFF. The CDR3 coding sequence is TGTGCCAGCAGCCCAGGTCTGGCTCCCGAAGCTTTCTTT.

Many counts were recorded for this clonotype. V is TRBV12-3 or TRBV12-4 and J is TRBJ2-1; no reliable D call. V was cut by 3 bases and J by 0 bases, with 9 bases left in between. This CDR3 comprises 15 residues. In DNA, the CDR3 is TGTGCCAGCAGTTTGGCGAGAAGCTCCTACAATGAGCAGTTCTTC. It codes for CASSLARSSYNEQFF.

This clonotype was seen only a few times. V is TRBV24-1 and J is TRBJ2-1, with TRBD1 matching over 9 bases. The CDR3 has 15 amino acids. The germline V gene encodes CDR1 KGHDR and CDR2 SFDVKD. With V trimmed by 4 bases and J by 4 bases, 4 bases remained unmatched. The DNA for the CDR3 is TGTGCCACCAGTGAACGGACAGGGGATTACAATGAGCAGTTCTTC. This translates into CATSERTGDYNEQFF.

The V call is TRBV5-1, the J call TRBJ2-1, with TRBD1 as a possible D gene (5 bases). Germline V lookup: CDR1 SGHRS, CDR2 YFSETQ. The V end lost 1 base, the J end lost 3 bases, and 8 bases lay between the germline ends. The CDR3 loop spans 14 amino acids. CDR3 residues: CASSLRTGYNEQFF. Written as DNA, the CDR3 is TGCGCCAGCAGCTTGAGAACAGGCTACAATGAGCAGTTCTTC.

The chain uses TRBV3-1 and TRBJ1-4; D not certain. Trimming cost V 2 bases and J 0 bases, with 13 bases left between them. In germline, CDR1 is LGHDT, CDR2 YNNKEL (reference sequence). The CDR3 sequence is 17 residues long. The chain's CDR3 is CASSQNPTATTNEKLFF. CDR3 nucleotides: TGTGCCAGCAGCCAAAATCCCACAGCTACAACTAATGAAAAACTGTTTTTT.

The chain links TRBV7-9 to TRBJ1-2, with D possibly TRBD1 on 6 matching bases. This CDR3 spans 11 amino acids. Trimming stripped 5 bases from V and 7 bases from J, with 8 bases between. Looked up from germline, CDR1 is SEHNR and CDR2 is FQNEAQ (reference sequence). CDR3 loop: CASSQDSGYTF. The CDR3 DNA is TGTGCCAGCAGCCAGGACAGTGGCTACACCTTC.

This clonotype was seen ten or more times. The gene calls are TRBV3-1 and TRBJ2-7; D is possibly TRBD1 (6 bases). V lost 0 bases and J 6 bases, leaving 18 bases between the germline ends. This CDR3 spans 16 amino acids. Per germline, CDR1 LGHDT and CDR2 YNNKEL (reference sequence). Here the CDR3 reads CASSQELRTLGGEQYF. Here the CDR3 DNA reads TGTGCCAGCAGCCAAGAACTGAGGACCCTAGGGGGCGAGCAGTACTTC.

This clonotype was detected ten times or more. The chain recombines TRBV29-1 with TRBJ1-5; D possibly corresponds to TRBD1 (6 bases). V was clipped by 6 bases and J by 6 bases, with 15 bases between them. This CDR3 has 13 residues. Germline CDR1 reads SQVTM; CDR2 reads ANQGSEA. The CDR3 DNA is TGCAGCGTCTCCGGGGGCGGGGGTCAGCCCCAGCATTTT. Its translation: CSVSGGGGQPQHF.

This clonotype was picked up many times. CDR3 sequence: CASSALSDADTQYF. The DNA of the CDR3 is TGCGCCAGCAGTGCTCTCTCGGACGCTGATACGCAGTATTTT. The J gene is TRBJ2-3, the V gene TRBV10-2; no firm D call. Deletions cut 4 bases from V and 6 bases from J, with 14 bases between. Germline V gene sequence: CDR1 WSHSY, CDR2 SAAADI. The CDR3 runs 14 residues.

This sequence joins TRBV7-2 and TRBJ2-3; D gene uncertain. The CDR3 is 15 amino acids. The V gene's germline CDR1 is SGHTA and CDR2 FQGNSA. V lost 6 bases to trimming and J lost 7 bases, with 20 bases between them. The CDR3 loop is CASRGGDAGRNTQYF. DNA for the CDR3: TGTGCCAGCAGAGGCGGAGACGCCGGGCGTAATACGCAGTATTTT.

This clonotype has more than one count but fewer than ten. The CDR3 nucleotides are TGTGCCAGCTCACCAAGGACCCTAAGCACAGATACGCAGTATTTT. It specifies CASSPRTLSTDTQYF. The chain has TRBV18 and TRBJ2-3; D call uncertain. CDR3 length: 15 residues. CDR1 is KGHSH, CDR2 LQKENI, per germline. V lost 2 bases to trimming and J lost 0 bases, with 9 bases between them.

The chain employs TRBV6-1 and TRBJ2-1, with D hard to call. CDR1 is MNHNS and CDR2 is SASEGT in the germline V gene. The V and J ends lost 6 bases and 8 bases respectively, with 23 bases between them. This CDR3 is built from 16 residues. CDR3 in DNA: TGTGCCAGCAGCCCTCGGACCAAGACCTCCCTCGATGAGCAGTTCTTC. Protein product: CASSPRTKTSLDEQFF.

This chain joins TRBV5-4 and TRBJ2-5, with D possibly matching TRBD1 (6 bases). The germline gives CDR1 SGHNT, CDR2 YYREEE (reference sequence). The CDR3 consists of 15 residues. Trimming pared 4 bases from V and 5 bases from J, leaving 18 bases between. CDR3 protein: CASSRAWGRVETQYF. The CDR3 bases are TGTGCCAGCAGCCGTGCCTGGGGGCGCGTTGAGACCCAGTACTTC.

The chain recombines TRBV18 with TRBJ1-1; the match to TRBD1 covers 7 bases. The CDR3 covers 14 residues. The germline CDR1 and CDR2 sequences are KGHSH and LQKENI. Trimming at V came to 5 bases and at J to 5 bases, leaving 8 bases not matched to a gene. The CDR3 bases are TGTGCCAGCTCAACGACAGGGATCAGGACTGAAGCTTTCTTT. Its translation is CASSTTGIRTEAFF.

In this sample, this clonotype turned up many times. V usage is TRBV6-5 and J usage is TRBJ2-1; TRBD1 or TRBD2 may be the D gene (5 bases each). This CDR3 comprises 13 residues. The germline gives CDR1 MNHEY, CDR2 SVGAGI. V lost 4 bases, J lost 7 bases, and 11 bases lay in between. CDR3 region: CASSFGTSNEQFF. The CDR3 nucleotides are TGTGCCAGCAGTTTTGGGACCTCTAATGAGCAGTTCTTC.

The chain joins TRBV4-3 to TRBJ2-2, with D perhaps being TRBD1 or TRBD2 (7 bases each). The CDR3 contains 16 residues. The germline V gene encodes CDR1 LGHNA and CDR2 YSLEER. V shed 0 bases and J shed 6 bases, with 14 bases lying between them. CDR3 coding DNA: TGCGCCAGCAGCCAAGAGTCCCCAGGGGGGGCCGGGGAGCTGTTTTTT. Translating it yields CASSQESPGGAGELFF.